This T cell receptor beta chain originates from a study of CXCR3-negative and CXCR3-positive naive CD8 T cells. Study conclusions and caveats: Memory, not naive, CXCR3-negative and CXCR3-positive cells differed in TRBV-TRBJ usage.

The germline CDR1 and CDR2 sequences are LNHDA and SQIVND (reference sequence). The length of the CDR3 is 17 residues. All TRB cDNA libraries came from 5' RACE performed with UMI labels. TCRdb reprocessed the 5' RACE reads and reports one entry per CDR3 protein, with no DNA. Its listing shows more than 45,000 distinct CDR3 sequences. A note on this clonotype: Its target is not known.

What was sequenced was memory CD8+ T cells from blood. This TCR was recovered from a human donor in good health. Some clones in this sample may be carry-over from other donors' samples. This chain connects TRBV19 to TRBJ2-7; TCRdb names TRBD1, which stays unverified in the absence of DNA. The CDR3 loop reads CASSIDLGTGSTYEQYF.